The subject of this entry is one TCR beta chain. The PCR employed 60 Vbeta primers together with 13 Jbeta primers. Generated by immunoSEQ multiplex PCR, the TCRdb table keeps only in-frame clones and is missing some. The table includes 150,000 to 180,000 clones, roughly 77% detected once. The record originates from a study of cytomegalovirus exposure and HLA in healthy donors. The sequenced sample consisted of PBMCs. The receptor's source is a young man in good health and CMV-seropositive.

The CDR3 loop reads CASSIGSRVRSGYGYTF. In nucleotides, the CDR3 is TGTGCCAGTAGTATCGGGTCGAGGGTACGATCAGGTTATGGCTACACCTTC. This sequence joins TRBV19 and TRBJ1-2; D remains ambiguous. Per the germline V gene, CDR1 is LNHDA and CDR2 is SQIVND (reference sequence). The CDR3 covers 17 residues. V lost 3 bases and J 5 bases, leaving 22 bases between the germline ends.